This T cell receptor beta chain was identified during a study of identical twins. General study results and limits: Twins' excess sharing was less marked for out-of-frame beta sequences. Memory repertoires showed no such pattern, whereas abundant cord blood beta clonotypes carried fewer insertions.

There are many counts of this clonotype. The antigen is unknown. One entry per CDR3 protein, called by TCRdb with MiXCR from the 5' RACE reads. Altogether about 900,000 distinct CDR3 sequences are present, more than 9% being singletons, with the ten largest covering 1.5% to 2%. This sample was also put to use in a study of yellow fever vaccine responses in identical twins.

The sequence derives from a young woman in good health. Sequencing was done on a sample of PBMCs.

The CDR3: CASSLGAGGQPQHF. The CDR3 coding sequence is TGTGCCAGCAGTTTAGGGGCAGGGGGACAGCCCCAGCATTTT. V and J are TRBV12-3 or TRBV12-4 and TRBJ1-5; 7 nucleotides align to TRBD1. Losses at the gene ends were 1 base for V and 7 bases for J; bases not matched to a gene: 4. The CDR3 loop spans 14 amino acids.